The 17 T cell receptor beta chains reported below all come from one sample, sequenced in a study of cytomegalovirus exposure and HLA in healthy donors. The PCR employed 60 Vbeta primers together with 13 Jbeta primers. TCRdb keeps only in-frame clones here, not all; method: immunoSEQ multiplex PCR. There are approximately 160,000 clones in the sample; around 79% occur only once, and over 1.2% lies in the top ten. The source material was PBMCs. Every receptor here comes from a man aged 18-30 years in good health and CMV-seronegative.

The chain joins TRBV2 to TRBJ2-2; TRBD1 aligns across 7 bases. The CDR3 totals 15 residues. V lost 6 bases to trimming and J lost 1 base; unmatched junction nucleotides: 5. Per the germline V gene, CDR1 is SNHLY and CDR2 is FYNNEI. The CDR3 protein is CASRARQGNTGELFF. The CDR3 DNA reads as TGTGCCAGCAGGGCTCGACAGGGGAACACCGGGGAGCTGTTTTTT.

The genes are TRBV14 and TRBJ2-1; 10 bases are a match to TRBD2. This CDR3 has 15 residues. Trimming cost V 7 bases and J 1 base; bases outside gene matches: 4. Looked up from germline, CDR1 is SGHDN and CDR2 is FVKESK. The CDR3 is CASTTLAGSYNEQFF. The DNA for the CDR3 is TGTGCCAGCACCACACTAGCGGGATCCTACAATGAGCAGTTCTTC.

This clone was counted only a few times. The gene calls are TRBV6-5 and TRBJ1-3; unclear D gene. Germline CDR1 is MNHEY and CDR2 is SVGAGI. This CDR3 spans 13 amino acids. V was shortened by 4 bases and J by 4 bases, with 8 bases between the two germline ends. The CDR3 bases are TGTGCCAGCAGTTCGGTGAGGGGAAACACCATATATTTT. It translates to CASSSVRGNTIYF.

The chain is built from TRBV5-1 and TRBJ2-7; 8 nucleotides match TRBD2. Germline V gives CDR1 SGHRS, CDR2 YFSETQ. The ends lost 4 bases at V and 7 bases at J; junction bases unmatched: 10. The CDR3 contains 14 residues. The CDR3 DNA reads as TGCGCCAGCAGCCCGGGAGGGCCTGATGAGGAGCAGTACTTC. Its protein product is CASSPGGPDEEQYF.

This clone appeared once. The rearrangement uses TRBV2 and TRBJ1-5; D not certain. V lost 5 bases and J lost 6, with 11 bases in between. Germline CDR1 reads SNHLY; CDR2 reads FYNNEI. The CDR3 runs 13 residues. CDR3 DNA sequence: TGTGCCAGCAGTTTTCCCCCTCCTCAGCCCCAGCATTTT. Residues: CASSFPPPQPQHF. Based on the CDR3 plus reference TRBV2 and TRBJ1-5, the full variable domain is EPEVTQTPSHQVTQMGQEVILRCVPISNHLYFYWYRQILGQKVEFLVSFYNNEISEKSEIFDDQFSVERPDGSNFTLKIRSTKLEDSAMYFCASSFPPPQPQHFGDGTRLSIL.

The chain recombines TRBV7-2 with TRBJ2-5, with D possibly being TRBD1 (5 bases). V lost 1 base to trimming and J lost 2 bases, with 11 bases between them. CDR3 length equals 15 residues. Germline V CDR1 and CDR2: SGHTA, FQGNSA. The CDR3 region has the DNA TGTGCCAGCAGCTTAGTATTTAGGGGACAAGAGACCCAGTACTTC. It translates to CASSLVFRGQETQYF.

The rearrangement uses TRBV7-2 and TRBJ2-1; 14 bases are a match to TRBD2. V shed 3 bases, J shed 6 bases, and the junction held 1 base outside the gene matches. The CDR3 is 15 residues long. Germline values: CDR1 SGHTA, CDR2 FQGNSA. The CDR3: CASSFGTSGSNEQFF. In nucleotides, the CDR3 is TGTGCCAGCAGCTTCGGGACTAGCGGGAGCAATGAGCAGTTCTTC.

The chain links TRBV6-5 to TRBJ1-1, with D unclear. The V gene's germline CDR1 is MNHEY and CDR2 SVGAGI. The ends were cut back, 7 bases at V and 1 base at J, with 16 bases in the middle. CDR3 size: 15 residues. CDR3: CASTSTTNQNTEAFF. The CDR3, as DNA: TGTGCCAGCACTTCCACGACAAACCAGAACACTGAAGCTTTCTTT.

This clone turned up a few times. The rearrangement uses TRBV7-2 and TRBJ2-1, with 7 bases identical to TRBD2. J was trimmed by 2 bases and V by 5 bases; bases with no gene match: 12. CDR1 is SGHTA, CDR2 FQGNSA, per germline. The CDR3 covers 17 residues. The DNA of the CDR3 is TGTGCCAGCAGCCCCAAAGTCCCCAGCGGGGCCTACAATGAGCAGTTCTTC. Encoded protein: CASSPKVPSGAYNEQFF.

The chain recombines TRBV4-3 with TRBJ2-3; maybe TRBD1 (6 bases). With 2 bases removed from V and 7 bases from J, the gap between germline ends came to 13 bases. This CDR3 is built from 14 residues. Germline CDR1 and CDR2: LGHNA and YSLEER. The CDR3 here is CASSQRWGQYTQYF. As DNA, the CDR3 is TGCGCCAGCAGCCAACGGTGGGGGCAATATACGCAGTATTTT.

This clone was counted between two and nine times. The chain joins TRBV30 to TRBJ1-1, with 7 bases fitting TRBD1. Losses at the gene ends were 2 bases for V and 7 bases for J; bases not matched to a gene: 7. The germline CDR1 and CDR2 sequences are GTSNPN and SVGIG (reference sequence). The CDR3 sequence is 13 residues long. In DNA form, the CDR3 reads TGTGCCTGGAGTCAGACAGGGAAGGGTGAAGCTTTCTTT. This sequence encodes CAWSQTGKGEAFF.

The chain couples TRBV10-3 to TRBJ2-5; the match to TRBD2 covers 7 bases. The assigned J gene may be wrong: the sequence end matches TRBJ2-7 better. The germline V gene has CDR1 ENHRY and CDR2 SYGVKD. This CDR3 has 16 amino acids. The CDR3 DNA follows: TGTGCCATCAGTGATGAGGGTTGGGGGGGGATGTACGAGCAGTACTTC. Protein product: CAISDEGWGGMYEQYF.

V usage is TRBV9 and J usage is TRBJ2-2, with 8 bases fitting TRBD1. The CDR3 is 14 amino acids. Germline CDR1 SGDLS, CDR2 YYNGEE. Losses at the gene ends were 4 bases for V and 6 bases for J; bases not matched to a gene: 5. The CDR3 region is CASSLQGASGELFF. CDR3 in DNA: TGTGCCAGCAGCTTGCAGGGGGCCTCCGGGGAGCTGTTTTTT.

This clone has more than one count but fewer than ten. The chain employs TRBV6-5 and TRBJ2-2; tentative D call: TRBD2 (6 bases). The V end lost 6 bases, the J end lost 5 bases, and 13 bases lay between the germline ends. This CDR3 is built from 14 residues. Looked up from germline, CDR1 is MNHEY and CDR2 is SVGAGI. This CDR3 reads CASSPREVTGELFF. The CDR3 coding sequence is TGTGCCAGCAGCCCCAGGGAGGTGACCGGGGAGCTGTTTTTT.

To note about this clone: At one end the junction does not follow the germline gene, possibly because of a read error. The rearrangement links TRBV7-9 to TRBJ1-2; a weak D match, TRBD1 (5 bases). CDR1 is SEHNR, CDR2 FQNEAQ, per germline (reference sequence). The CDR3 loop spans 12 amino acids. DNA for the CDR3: TGTTCCAGCAGCCCCTCCGGGGGTGGCTACACCTTC. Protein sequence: CSSSPSGGGYTF.

In DNA form, the CDR3 reads TGTGCCAGTAGTTACGGGGGAACAGATACGCAGTATTTT. Translation: CASSYGGTDTQYF. The V gene is TRBV19, the J gene TRBJ2-3, with D perhaps matching TRBD2 (6 bases). The CDR3 is 13 residues long. The V end was cut by 5 bases, the J end by 3 bases, with 9 bases between. Germline lookup yields CDR1 LNHDA and CDR2 SQIVND (reference sequence).

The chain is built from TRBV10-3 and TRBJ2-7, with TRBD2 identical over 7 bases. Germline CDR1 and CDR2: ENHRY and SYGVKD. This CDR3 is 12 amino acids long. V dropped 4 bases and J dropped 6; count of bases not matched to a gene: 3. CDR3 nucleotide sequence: TGTGCCATCAGTGGTCCGGGGGGCGAGCAGTACTTC. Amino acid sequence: CAISGPGGEQYF.